This T cell receptor beta chain was recorded in a study of blood T cell repertoires in COVID-19. Study-wide background: Sites in the United States, Italy and Spain provided acute and convalescent COVID-19 samples. Sources were T cells, B-cell-depleted T cells, or PBMCs; the material itself was cDNA or gDNA.

In the authors' workflow: Reference gene primer amplification gave estimated nucleated cell counts. Data came from immunoSEQ multiplex PCR; TCRdb stores just in-frame clones and leaves some out. V and J calls and clone size are those listed in that table; D and trimming were worked out from the DNA. The sample comprises roughly 250,000 clones, around nine tenths of which are singletons, and 2.1% rests with the top ten. This CDR3 comprises 15 residues. Germline trimming cut 4 bases from V and 1 base from J; bases unmatched to any gene: 3. Looked up from germline, CDR1 is LGHDT and CDR2 is YNNKEL (reference sequence). This clone was recorded once.

The rearrangement joins TRBV3-1 (or the pseudogene TRBV3-2) to TRBJ1-2, with 10 bases lining up with TRBD1. Sequenced input: peripheral blood. The source of this sequence is a woman in her thirties or forties who had recovered from COVID-19. This CDR3 is CASSLGTGVNYGYTF. DNA for the CDR3: TGTGCCAGCAGCCTAGGGACAGGGGTTAACTATGGCTACACCTTC.